This T cell receptor beta chain appears in the sequencing data of a study of T cells after yellow fever vaccination. Using its own MiXCR run on the 5' RACE reads, TCRdb lists one record per CDR3 protein. The repertoire holds about 220,000 distinct CDR3 sequences, with approximately 3.3% as singletons. Overall study findings and caveats: Reappearing after the booster were most of the clones from primary vaccination (roughly 96% CD4, about 87% CD8).

Of note for this clonotype: Its target is unknown.

Sample: CD4+ T cells sorted from PBMCs, taken 10 days after the yellow fever booster vaccination. This TCR derives from a young man who received the YFV17D yellow fever vaccine.

The CDR3 DNA follows: TGTGCCAGCAGCATAGGACTAGCGGGGGGATACGAGCAGTACTTC. Translating gives CASSIGLAGGYEQYF. This chain joins TRBV7-2 and TRBJ2-7; TRBD2 matches 14 bases. The CDR3 contains 15 residues. V lost 5 bases to trimming and J lost 4 bases; unmatched junction nucleotides: 4. Germline V gene sequence: CDR1 SGHTA, CDR2 FQGNSA.